This T cell receptor (beta chain) was documented in a study of graft-versus-host responses after intestinal transplantation. About this clone: What it recognizes is unknown.

The germline V gene has CDR1 MGHRA and CDR2 YSYEKL. The CDR3 sequence is 16 residues long. V was clipped by 1 base and J by 3 bases, with 15 bases between them. Sequencing was performed with immunoSEQ multiplex PCR; in TCRdb, only in-frame clones are kept and a portion is missing. Among under 95,000 clones listed, about 89% were seen once. V is TRBV4-1 and J is TRBJ1-2; D might be TRBD1 (6 bases). Sequenced here: unstimulated CD8+ T cells sorted from spleen or lymph node cells, sampled before intestinal transplant. This sequence originates from a human donor who received an intestinal transplant. The CDR3: CASSQVRGAVDYGYTF. DNA of the CDR3: TGCGCCAGCAGCCAAGTCCGGGGGGCGGTGGACTATGGCTACACCTTC.